Below are 13 T cell receptor beta chains sequenced from a single sample in a study of T cells in Graves' hyperthyroidism and ophthalmopathy. The investigators amplified TCR beta CDR3 regions from RNA transcripts. HTBI primers were the set used in a first-round RT-PCR of the TCR CDR3. TCRdb fed the multiplex PCR reads into MiXCR, producing one record per CDR3 protein. Of over 250,000 distinct CDR3 sequences listed, roughly 15% are singletons. The sample comprised blood. All receptors come from a woman aged 40 to 50 with Graves' ophthalmopathy.

The chain links TRBV28 to TRBJ2-5; 11 bases are shared with TRBD2. In germline, CDR1 is MDHEN, CDR2 SYDVKM. This CDR3 is 17 amino acids long. After removal of 2 bases from V and 4 bases from J, the junction contained 9 bases not matched to a gene. The CDR3 nucleotides read TGTGCCAGCAGTTTAGGTGCTAGCGGGGGGATTGGAGAGACCCAGTACTTC. Translating it yields CASSLGASGGIGETQYF.

This chain links TRBV20-1 with TRBJ2-3, with 12 bases lining up with TRBD2. Germline CDR1 and CDR2: DFQATT and SNEGSKA (reference sequence). The CDR3 sequence is 13 residues long. Unmatched junction bases numbered 2, after V lost 7 bases and J lost 3 bases. The CDR3, as DNA: TGCAGTGGACTAGCGGGAGCGACAGATACGCAGTATTTT. Its protein is CSGLAGATDTQYF.

In nucleotides, the CDR3 is TGTGCCATCGGCCGTAGGGCGGTAAGGGATAATTCACCCCTCCACTTT. Its protein product is CAIGRRAVRDNSPLHF. The genes are TRBV10-3 and TRBJ1-6; D gene uncertain. Trimming shortened V by 8 bases and J by 5 bases, and 19 bases separated the two germline ends. Germline loops: CDR1 ENHRY, CDR2 SYGVKD. The CDR3 consists of 16 residues.

This clonotype appeared many times. The chain employs TRBV7-9 and TRBJ2-2; D gene unclear. The V end was cut by 9 bases, the J end by 5 bases, with 13 bases between. CDR1 is SEHNR, CDR2 FQNEAQ, per germline (reference sequence). CDR3 size: 13 residues. The CDR3 spells CASNSSRTGELFF. For the CDR3, the DNA is TGTGCCAGTAACTCCTCGCGGACCGGGGAGCTGTTTTTT.

This clonotype was counted between two and nine times. The CDR3 nucleotides are TGTGCCAGCAGTGACAGGGGGAATGAAAAACTGTTTTTT. Residues: CASSDRGNEKLFF. The V gene is TRBV25-1, the J gene TRBJ1-4; 7 nucleotides agree with TRBD1. Trimming at V came to 3 bases and at J to 5 bases, leaving 0 bases not matched to a gene. The CDR3 totals 13 residues. CDR1 and CDR2 (germline): MGHDK, SYGVNS.

V is TRBV19 and J is TRBJ1-5, with TRBD1 as a possible D gene (5 bases). The V gene's germline CDR1 is LNHDA and CDR2 SQIVND (reference sequence). This CDR3 spans 17 amino acids. Between the trimmed V and J ends, which lost 1 base and 1 base, there was a span of 14 bases. CDR3 loop: CASSIGGAGQSNQPQHF. In DNA, the CDR3 is TGTGCCAGTAGTATAGGAGGGGCCGGGCAGAGCAATCAGCCCCAGCATTTT.

The sample holds many counts of this clonotype. This chain joins TRBV15 and TRBJ1-2, with TRBD1 identical over 8 bases. CDR1 and CDR2 (germline): LNHNV, YYDKDF (reference sequence). The CDR3 runs 16 residues. J lost 6 bases, V lost 2 bases, and 11 bases had no gene match. CDR3 residues: CATSRRGQAFSNGYTF. DNA for the CDR3: TGTGCCACCAGCAGAAGGGGACAGGCATTTTCCAATGGCTACACCTTC.

There are a few counts of this clonotype. A much bigger clone sits one base away, suggesting this may be a read error. V gene TRBV7-2 combines with J gene TRBJ2-7; tentative D call: TRBD1 (6 bases). The CDR3 consists of 13 residues. Germline lookup yields CDR1 SGHTA and CDR2 FQGNSA. The CDR3 DNA follows: TGTGCCAGCAGTGAACAGGGTCCCCACGAGCAGTGCTTC. This codes for CASSEQGPHEQCF.

This clonotype has only one observation. V usage is TRBV7-2 and J usage is TRBJ2-4; 7 positions agree with TRBD1. Per germline, CDR1 SGHTA and CDR2 FQGNSA. CDR3 size: 15 residues. With V trimmed by 5 bases and J by 7 bases, 11 bases remained unmatched. CDR3 DNA sequence: TGTGCCAGCAGCAACTTACAGGGGAATCGGAACATTCAGTACTTC. This translates into CASSNLQGNRNIQYF. Complete variable domain (other parts from reference TRBV7-2 and TRBJ2-4): GAGVSQSPSNKVTEKGKDVELRCDPISGHTALYWYRQSLGQGLEFLIYFQGNSAPDKSGLPSDRFSAERTGGSVSTLTIQRTQQEDSAVYLCASSNLQGNRNIQYFGAGTRLSVL.

This sequence joins TRBV3-1 and TRBJ2-3; D tentatively fits TRBD1 or TRBD2 (5 bases each). Trimming shortened V by 1 base and J by 4 bases, and 21 bases separated the two germline ends. Germline CDR1 reads LGHDT; CDR2 reads YNNKEL (reference sequence). This CDR3 contains 18 residues. The CDR3 region has the DNA TGTGCCAGCAGCCAAGCACAGAGGGGCTCAACTAGAGCAGATACGCAGTATTTT. The encoded protein is CASSQAQRGSTRADTQYF.

The gene calls are TRBV4-1 and TRBJ1-2; possibly TRBD1 for D (6 bases). From germline, CDR1 is MGHRA and CDR2 YSYEKL. The CDR3 contains 13 residues. V gave up 4 bases and J gave up 4 bases, with 10 bases separating them. CDR3 protein: CASSRGTLYGYTF. Here the CDR3 DNA reads TGCGCCAGCAGCCGCGGGACACTCTATGGCTACACCTTC.

This clonotype came up many times. This rearrangement joins TRBV11-2 to TRBJ1-1; TRBD1 matches 8 bases. The ends lost 4 bases at V and 4 bases at J; junction bases unmatched: 5. The CDR3 is made up of 14 amino acids. The germline V gene has CDR1 SGHAT and CDR2 FQNNGV. CDR3 nucleotide sequence: TGTGCCAGCAGCTCAACAGGGGGAATCACTGAAGCTTTCTTT. It is translated as CASSSTGGITEAFF.

The chain has TRBV10-1 and TRBJ2-7; 10 bases are a match to TRBD1. Trimming at V came to 3 bases and at J to 3 bases, leaving 5 bases not matched to a gene. Germline CDR1 reads WNHNN; CDR2 reads SYGVQD (reference sequence). The CDR3 covers 15 residues. CDR3 nucleotide sequence: TGCGCCAGCAGTGATCCCGGGACAGGGGTCTACGAGCAGTACTTC. Its protein is CASSDPGTGVYEQYF.